The subject of this entry is one T cell receptor beta chain. Its antigen is undetermined. The assay was immunoSEQ multiplex PCR, and TCRdb's table has in-frame clones only and misses some. There are about 35,000 clones in the sample; about 65% occur only once, and just over 4% lies in the top ten. These data are taken from a study of vaccination effects on CD4 cells after COVID-19. At the level of the study: Sequencing in the ViraFEST assay came after antigen-specific CD4+ T cells had been expanded with viral peptide pools, which were used to stimulate PBMC.

Germline CDR1 LGHDT, CDR2 YNNKEL (reference sequence). The CDR3 loop spans 14 amino acids. J gave up 6 bases and V 5 bases, and 4 bases lay outside the gene matches. Culturing for nine to ten days preceded CD4+ T cell isolation. This rearrangement joins TRBV3-1 (or the pseudogene TRBV3-2) to TRBJ2-7, with TRBD2 matching 13 bases. Sample: CD4+ T cells from PBMCs cultured without peptide, taken before COVID-19 vaccination. This clonotype originated in a human donor who received a COVID-19 vaccine. CDR3 nucleotides: TGTGCCAGCAGCAGCGGACTAGCGGGGGTCGAGCAGTACTTC. Translating it yields CASSSGLAGVEQYF.